This T cell receptor (beta chain) was documented in a study of T cells in localized non-small cell lung cancer. CDR1 is SGHKS, CDR2 YYEKEE, per germline (reference sequence). There are 16 residues in the CDR3. V lost 2 bases, J lost 2 bases, and 7 bases stayed unmatched. Sequencing used immunoSEQ multiplex PCR; TCRdb keeps in-frame clones, though not all of them. The sample yields 72,000 or so clones, 80% to 90% seen once. General study findings and limits: The study detected a median roughly 50 of the top 100 tumor clones in adjacent lung. Uninvolved adjacent lung showed higher T cell clonality than tumor.

As concerns this clone: Its antigen is unidentified.

The sequence was collected from a female donor over 55 with stage I lung adenocarcinoma. The chain links TRBV5-5 to TRBJ2-5; 9 bases fit TRBD2. The material was peripheral blood, obtained before any cancer treatment. CDR3 in amino acids: CASSFSGGTLQETQYF. CDR3 DNA: TGTGCCAGCAGCTTTAGCGGGGGAACTCTTCAAGAGACCCAGTACTTC.